This TCR beta chain is drawn from a study of T cells in Graves' hyperthyroidism and ophthalmopathy. Background on the study: The blood sample was taken at first diagnosis, before treatment began.

Study-wide points: Ophthalmopathy got predicted by the model a median approximately six months before its onset. Researchers found most expanded thyroid clonotypes above 0.001 in blood as well.

Germline CDR1 and CDR2: MDHEN and SYDVKM. This CDR3 has 17 amino acids. J was trimmed by 1 base and V by 4 bases; bases with no gene match: 10. Amplified TCR beta CDR3 regions came from RNA transcripts. In the first-round RT-PCR of the TCR CDR3, the HTBI primer set was used. TCRdb independently ran MiXCR on the multiplex PCR reads; one entry per CDR3 protein. This sample carries about 210,000 distinct CDR3 sequences, roughly a sixth of them seen once, and the ten largest clones take approximately 50%. Ten or more counts support this clonotype. The antigen remains unidentified. Graves' hyperthyroidism showing no ophthalmopathy progression within 18 months was considered stable.

This clonotype was obtained from a man in his fifties or sixties with Graves' hyperthyroidism. The sample taken for sequencing was blood. The V and J genes are TRBV28 and TRBJ2-3; 8 bases line up with TRBD2. CDR3 region: CASSSQPGLGGTDTQYF. The CDR3, as DNA: TGTGCCAGCAGTTCGCAGCCGGGACTAGGCGGCACAGATACGCAGTATTTT.